Listed below are T cell receptor beta chains from one sample, sequenced in a study of CD8+CD57+ T cells in acquired aplastic anemia. One entry per CDR3 protein results from TCRdb running MiXCR on the reads. The sample holds about 180,000 distinct CDR3 sequences, roughly three fifths seen once. The sequenced sample consisted of sorted CD4+, CD8+, or CD8+CD57+ T cells (not recorded which) from PBMCs. The receptors here all came from a human donor with aplastic anemia. CDR3s include the opening cysteine and the closing phenylalanine or tryptophan. A D gene is named only where the DNA matches it firmly. A row's size may be missing; if present it is once, few, many or a size class.

J gene | D gene | V gene | clone size | CDR3 DNA | CDR3 protein
TRBJ1-4 | TRBD1 | TRBV29-1 | medium-sized | TGCAGCGTTGAGGATCCGGGACAGCCAACTAATGAAAAACTGTTTTTT | CSVEDPGQPTNEKLFF
TRBJ1-4 | NA | TRBV9 | few | TGTGCCAGCAGCGTAGAAGGGGAAAAACTGTTTTTT | CASSVEGEKLFF
TRBJ2-5 | NA | TRBV7-9 | NA | TGTGCCAGCAGCTTATCTTGGCTAGCCGATCGGGAGACCCAGTACTTC | CASSLSWLADRETQYF
TRBJ1-2 | NA | TRBV29-1 | NA | TGCAGCGTTGAGCGGCAGGGGTATGGCTACACCTTC | CSVERQGYGYTF
TRBJ2-4 | NA | TRBV2 | NA | TGTGCCAGCAGTGAAGCTCAAGCGGCGGACATTCAGTACTTC | CASSEAQAADIQYF
TRBJ2-7 | NA | TRBV2 | NA | TGTGCCTTGCGGCAGGCCTACGAGCAGTACTTC | CALRQAYEQYF
TRBJ2-7 | NA | TRBV15 | NA | TGTGCCACCAGCGCTCGACAGGGAGGGTCCTACGAGCAGTACTTC | CATSARQGGSYEQYF
TRBJ1-6 | NA | TRBV9 | NA | TGTGCCAGCAGCACCCCTTCACCCCTCCACTTT | CASSTPSPLHF
TRBJ2-7 | NA | TRBV24-1 | NA | TGTGCCACTCCCCCCTCGGGGGGCGAGTACGAGCAGTACTTC | CATPPSGGEYEQYF
TRBJ1-2 | NA | TRBV19 | once | TGTGCCAGTAGTCTGTCGGAACAGCTCTATGGCTACACCTTC | CASSLSEQLYGYTF
TRBJ2-1 | TRBD2 | TRBV20-1 | NA | TGCAGTGCTAGGGCTGCGCGGGAGGTTTACAATGAGCAGTTCTTC | CSARAAREVYNEQFF
TRBJ1-4 | TRBD1 | TRBV7-9 | NA | TGTGCCAGCAGCTTAGCCGGGACAGGGGAGGAAAAACTGGTTTTC | CASSLAGTGEEKLVF
TRBJ1-1 | TRBD1 | TRBV4-1 | NA | TGCGCCAGCAGCCAAGAAGAGGGGGCCTCTGAAGCTTTCTTT | CASSQEEGASEAFF
TRBJ2-2 | NA | TRBV2 | NA | TGTGCCAGCACCACCATAGACAGAGGGGAGCTGTTTTTT | CASTTIDRGELFF
TRBJ2-7 | NA | TRBV7-7 | NA | TGTGCCAGCAGCTTGGGGGCCGGTAACGAGCAGTACTTC | CASSLGAGNEQYF
TRBJ1-5 | NA | TRBV20-1 | NA | TGCAGTGCTAGGGGGGGCAATCAGCCCCAGCATTTT | CSARGGNQPQHF
TRBJ2-7 | NA | TRBV7-3 | few | TGTGCCAGCAGCTCAATCCCAGGGTACGAGCAGTACTTC | CASSSIPGYEQYF
TRBJ2-3 | NA | TRBV2 | NA | TGTGCCAGCAGTGGTTGGACAGATACGCAGTATTTT | CASSGWTDTQYF
TRBJ2-7 | TRBD1 | TRBV6-5 | NA | TGTGCCAGCAGTTACGGGACAGGGTTTAACGAGCAGTACTTC | CASSYGTGFNEQYF
TRBJ1-4 | NA | TRBV9 | NA | TGTGCCAGCAGCGTATCTACAACGGGGAACACTGAAAAACTGTTTTTT | CASSVSTTGNTEKLFF